This T cell receptor (beta chain) comes out of a study of T cell changes during pregnancy in multiple sclerosis. V lost 4 bases and J lost 7, with 16 bases in between. This CDR3 has 14 amino acids. Germline CDR1 reads SEHNR; CDR2 reads FQNEAQ (reference sequence). Clones were read by immunoSEQ multiplex PCR, and TCRdb kept only the in-frame ones, dropping some. This table has 39,000 or so clones, less than 95% appearing once. The sequencing used CD8+ T cells from peripheral blood mononuclear cells, collected in the first trimester of pregnancy. The receptor was isolated from a female donor with multiple sclerosis, enrolled in a pregnancy study. The gene calls are TRBV7-9 and TRBJ1-1; tentative D call: TRBD1 (5 bases). CDR3 nucleotides: TGTGCCAGCAGCTGGAGGCCAGGGCGGGATGAAGCTTTCTTT. This encodes CASSWRPGRDEAFF. Based on the CDR3 plus reference TRBV7-9 and TRBJ1-1, the full variable domain is DTGVSQNPRHKITKRGQNVTFRCDPISEHNRLYWYRQTLGQGPEFLTYFQNEAQLEKSRLLSDRFSAERPKGSFSTLEIQRTEQGDSAMYLCASSWRPGRDEAFFGQGTRLTVV.